This T cell receptor (beta chain) was sequenced in a study of shared clonotypes between healthy human individuals. Produced via immunoSEQ multiplex PCR; TCRdb's table is partial and in-frame only. This sample has 180,000 or so clones; roughly 91% occur once, and the top ten carry about 0.07%. This CDR3 spans 13 amino acids. Germline V gene lookup returns CDR1 SGHNT and CDR2 YYREEE (reference sequence). This clone was observed once. J is TRBJ2-5 and V is TRBV5-4; D perhaps matches TRBD1 (5 bases). The J call is uncertain, as TRBJ2-7 better fits the DNA end. Input material: naive CD4+ T cells sorted from blood. Subset given: CD45RA+ positively selected. This receptor was identified in a woman aged 25 to 39 in good health. CDR3 residues: CASSLAGLDEQYF. CDR3 nucleotide sequence: TGTGCCAGCAGCTTGGCAGGGCTCGACGAGCAGTACTTC.